A single sample is the source of the 13 T cell receptor beta chains below, sequenced in a study of CD8+ T cells in alopecia areata. Treatment meaning: oral pan-JAK inhibitor, 5-10 mg twice daily. Extraction of RNA preceded its reverse transcription into cDNA, which served as the sequencing template. The repertoire was sequenced with immunoSEQ multiplex PCR; TCRdb's copy has only in-frame clones and lacks some. Among 150,000 to 200,000 clones listed, 40% to 55% were seen once. Specimen: CD8+ T cells sorted from blood, collected between weeks 51 and 54, from a patient treated with tofacitinib. Receptors were obtained from a human donor with alopecia areata.

The chain is built from TRBV30 and TRBJ2-4; unclear D gene. Trimming removed 0 bases at V and 8 bases at J, with 8 bases between. Looked up from germline, CDR1 is GTSNPN and CDR2 is SVGIG (reference sequence). The CDR3 contains 12 residues. CDR3 coding DNA: TGTGCCTGGAGTGTCGCCCCGGACATTCAGTACTTC. Its translation: CAWSVAPDIQYF.

This clone was found many times. The chain has TRBV13 and TRBJ2-1; no reliable D call. The CDR3 length is 11 residues. Trimming cost V 0 bases and J 9 bases, with 3 bases left between them. Per germline, CDR1 PRHDT and CDR2 FYEKMQ (reference sequence). Written as DNA, the CDR3 is TGTGCCAGCAGCTTAGGGCCTGAGCAGTTCTTC. This gives the protein CASSLGPEQFF.

This clone was counted between two and nine times. The rearrangement joins TRBV30 to TRBJ1-2; D is unclear. The length of the CDR3 is 16 residues. Trimming shortened V by 0 bases and J by 3 bases, and 17 bases separated the two germline ends. Germline lookup yields CDR1 GTSNPN and CDR2 SVGIG (reference sequence). CDR3 sequence reads: CAWSVYGLDGDYGYTF. The CDR3 coding sequence is TGTGCCTGGAGTGTATATGGACTTGACGGGGACTATGGCTACACCTTC.

The chain recombines TRBV2 with TRBJ2-7; D is unresolved. V was cut by 3 bases and J by 2 bases, with 14 bases left in between. CDR3 length: 15 residues. Germline-derived CDR1 and CDR2 are SNHLY and FYNNEI. CDR3 residues: CASSDFKGTTYEQYF. CDR3 in DNA: TGTGCCAGCAGTGATTTTAAGGGTACCACCTACGAGCAGTACTTC. The full variable domain, completed using reference TRBV2 and TRBJ2-7, is EPEVTQTPSHQVTQMGQEVILRCVPISNHLYFYWYRQILGQKVEFLVSFYNNEISEKSEIFDDQFSVERPDGSNFTLKIRSTKLEDSAMYFCASSDFKGTTYEQYFGPGTRLTVT.

The chain couples TRBV27 to TRBJ2-7, with TRBD2 matching 11 bases. The J segment lost 2 bases and the V segment lost 5 bases, leaving 5 bases of the junction unmatched. This CDR3 region has 15 residues. Germline V gene lookup returns CDR1 MNHEY and CDR2 SMNVEV (reference sequence). CDR3 sequence reads: CASSPLAGGTYEQYF. The CDR3 bases are TGTGCCAGCAGTCCCCTAGCGGGGGGAACCTACGAGCAGTACTTC.

The chain employs TRBV2 and TRBJ1-2; 10 bases match TRBD1. J gave up 3 bases and V 3 bases, and 7 bases lay outside the gene matches. The CDR3 consists of 16 residues. CDR1 and CDR2 (germline): SNHLY, FYNNEI. CDR3 sequence reads: CASSDGDRGAYYGYTF. The CDR3, as DNA: TGTGCCAGCAGTGACGGGGACAGGGGAGCTTACTATGGCTACACCTTC.

In this sample, this clone turned up once. The V and J genes are TRBV2 and TRBJ2-3; 7 bases align to TRBD1. The CDR3 totals 14 residues. V shed 4 bases and J 1 base; nucleotides not matched to a gene: 2. The germline gives CDR1 SNHLY, CDR2 FYNNEI. The CDR3 protein is CASSGQGRTDTQYF. The CDR3 DNA reads as TGTGCCAGCAGTGGACAGGGACGCACAGATACGCAGTATTTT. The full variable domain, with the rest looked up from reference TRBV2 and TRBJ2-3, is EPEVTQTPSHQVTQMGQEVILRCVPISNHLYFYWYRQILGQKVEFLVSFYNNEISEKSEIFDDQFSVERPDGSNFTLKIRSTKLEDSAMYFCASSGQGRTDTQYFGPGTRLTVL.

This chain links TRBV6-5 with TRBJ1-1; 10 bases agree with TRBD1. CDR1 is MNHEY, CDR2 SVGAGI, per germline. With V trimmed by 6 bases and J by 0 bases, 4 bases remained unmatched. This CDR3 contains 15 residues. CDR3 sequence reads: CASSGQGVLNTEAFF. The CDR3 region has the DNA TGTGCCAGCAGCGGACAGGGGGTTTTGAACACTGAAGCTTTCTTT.

This clone turned up a few times. The chain links TRBV30 to TRBJ1-2; possibly TRBD1 for D (6 bases). Trimming removed 0 bases at V and 2 bases at J, with 13 bases between. The CDR3 covers 15 residues. The V gene's germline CDR1 is GTSNPN and CDR2 SVGIG (reference sequence). The CDR3 nucleotides are TGTGCCTGGAGTGTAGGGGGGACTGACAACTATGGCTACACCTTC. Protein product: CAWSVGGTDNYGYTF.

This clone has only one observation. The genes are TRBV5-6 and TRBJ1-1; 9 positions match TRBD1. V shed 3 bases, J shed 3 bases, and the junction held 6 bases outside the gene matches. Germline CDR1 reads SGHDT; CDR2 reads YYEEEE. The CDR3 is made up of 15 amino acids. The CDR3 sequence: CASSWDREADTEAFF. Here the CDR3 DNA reads TGTGCCAGCAGCTGGGACAGGGAAGCGGACACTGAAGCTTTCTTT.

The chain employs TRBV7-9 and TRBJ2-1; possibly TRBD1 or TRBD2 for D (5 bases each). CDR1 SEHNR and CDR2 FQNEAQ come from the germline V gene (reference sequence). The CDR3 covers 14 residues. V was trimmed by 10 bases and J by 3 bases, leaving 16 bases between them. CDR3 bases: TGTGCCACCCAGACAGCGGAGGACTACAATGAGCAGTTCTTC. Encoded protein: CATQTAEDYNEQFF.

The V gene is TRBV19, the J gene TRBJ2-7; 9 bases map to TRBD2. Germline lookup yields CDR1 LNHDA and CDR2 SQIVND (reference sequence). This CDR3 comprises 15 residues. J was trimmed by 0 bases and V by 6 bases; bases with no gene match: 6. The CDR3 region has the DNA TGTGCCAGTAGAAACATAGCGGGGGCCTCCTACGAGCAGTACTTC. Amino acid sequence: CASRNIAGASYEQYF.

The chain combines TRBV27 with TRBJ1-2; D not certain. Per the germline V gene, CDR1 is MNHEY and CDR2 is SMNVEV (reference sequence). Trimming pared 8 bases from V and 6 bases from J, leaving 4 bases between. The CDR3 contains 9 residues. CDR3 sequence reads: CASGDGYTF. CDR3 bases: TGTGCCAGCGGGGATGGCTACACCTTC.